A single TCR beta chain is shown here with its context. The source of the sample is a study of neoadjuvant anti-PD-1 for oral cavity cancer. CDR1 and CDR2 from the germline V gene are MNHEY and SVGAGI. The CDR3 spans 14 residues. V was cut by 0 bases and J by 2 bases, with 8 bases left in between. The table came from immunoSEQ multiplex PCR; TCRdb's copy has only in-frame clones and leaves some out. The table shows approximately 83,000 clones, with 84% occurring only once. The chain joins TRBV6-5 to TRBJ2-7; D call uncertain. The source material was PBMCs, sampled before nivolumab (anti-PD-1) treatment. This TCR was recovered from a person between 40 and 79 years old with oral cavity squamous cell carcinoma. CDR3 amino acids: CASSYSHRAYEQYF. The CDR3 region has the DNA TGTGCCAGCAGTTACTCGCACAGAGCCTACGAGCAGTACTTC.